Listed below are T cell receptor beta chains from one sample, sequenced in a study of cytomegalovirus exposure and HLA in healthy donors. Some clones are missing from TCRdb's copy, which holds only in-frame ones; the method was immunoSEQ multiplex PCR. In the table there are some 93,000 clones, about four fifths of which are singletons. The sample comprised PBMCs. The receptors shown here come from a woman aged 40-49 years in good health and CMV-seronegative. CDR3s include the opening cysteine and the closing phenylalanine or tryptophan. Fields, in order: J gene, clone size, V gene, D gene, CDR3 DNA, CDR3 protein. The D gene is left open where the match is weak. Expanded clones get a size class; other rows say once, few or many, or leave the size out.

TRBJ1-5 few TRBV4-1 - TGCGCCAGCAGCCAGGCACAGGGAACTCAGCCCCAGCATTTT CASSQAQGTQPQHF
TRBJ1-2 once TRBV6-5 TRBD1 TGTGCCAGCAGTCCGGGACAGGGGTTCCATGGCTACACCTTC CASSPGQGFHGYTF
TRBJ2-2 - TRBV29-1 TRBD2 TGCAGCGTTGGGACTAGCCCAAACACCGGGGAGCTGTTTTTT CSVGTSPNTGELFF
TRBJ2-1 - TRBV25-1 TRBD2 TGTGCCAGCAGTGAAGCGGGAGGAACAGGTGAGCAGTTCTTC CASSEAGGTGEQFF
TRBJ2-5 - TRBV5-6 TRBD1 TGTGCCAGCAGCTTGGCCCTATCGACAGGGGGCGCGTTGGAGACCCAGTACTTC CASSLALSTGGALETQYF
TRBJ2-1 - TRBV7-6 - TGTGCCAGCAGCCCCATCCCCAGTGAGCAGTTCTTC CASSPIPSEQFF
TRBJ2-1 - TRBV6-4 TRBD2 TGTGCCAGCAGTGTACTAGCGGGAGGTTACAATGAGCAGTTCTTC CASSVLAGGYNEQFF
TRBJ2-2 - TRBV9 TRBD1 TGTGCCAGCAGGGGGACAGGGAACACCGGGGAGCTGTTTTTT CASRGTGNTGELFF
TRBJ1-1 - TRBV28 - TGTGCCAGCAGTGCGGGTCGTGACCGGAACACTGAAGCTTTCTTT CASSAGRDRNTEAFF
TRBJ2-1 once TRBV2 TRBD2 TGTGCCAGCGGAAACGGACTAGCGGGAGTCGGAGAGCAGTTCTTC CASGNGLAGVGEQFF
TRBJ2-3 - TRBV5-6 - TGTGCCAGCAGCCCGGACGGGCGGGTCTTTAAGGGTACGCAGTATTTT CASSPDGRVFKGTQYF
TRBJ2-5 - TRBV19 - TGTGCCAGTAGTATTCGGAGAAGGGGTGAAGAGACCCAGTACTTC CASSIRRRGEETQYF
TRBJ1-5 - TRBV27 - TGTGCCAGCAGCCCGCTGGGAGGGGATCAGCCCCAGCATTTT CASSPLGGDQPQHF
TRBJ2-7 - TRBV29-1 - TGCAGCGTTGCCGAAGAACCCTACGAGCAGTACTTC CSVAEEPYEQYF
TRBJ1-5 - TRBV28 TRBD1 TGTGCCAGCAGCCTAGACAGGGGCAATCAGCCCCAGCATTTT CASSLDRGNQPQHF
TRBJ1-2 - TRBV9 - TGTGCCAGCAGCCCTTGGACACGAAACTATGGCTACACCTTC CASSPWTRNYGYTF
TRBJ2-5 once TRBV6-6 - TGTGCCAGCAGTTACTCGGGACTCCAACGAGAGACCCAGTACTTC CASSYSGLQRETQYF
TRBJ1-2 few TRBV12-2 - TGTGCAAGTCGCTCAACTCAATCCGGGACAGGGGGTGGCTACACCTTC CASRSTQSGTGGGYTF
TRBJ2-3 - TRBV7-9 TRBD2 TGTGCCAGCAGGTGGACTAGCGGTAGCACAGATACGCAGTATTTT CASRWTSGSTDTQYF
TRBJ1-4 once TRBV19 - TGTGCCAGTAGTATATTTGGGACTGAGGACGAAAAACTGTTTTTT CASSIFGTEDEKLFF
TRBJ2-7 - TRBV7-8 TRBD2 TGTGCCAGCAGATACGTCGGGACTAGCTTTGAGCAGTACTTC CASRYVGTSFEQYF
TRBJ2-1 - TRBV19 TRBD1 TGTGCCAGTAGTCTTGACCCCGGGACAGGGGGAGGCAATGAGCAGTTCTTC CASSLDPGTGGGNEQFF
TRBJ1-2 - TRBV9 TRBD1 TGTGCCAGCAGCGCCTTCCGGGACAGGGGCCTCCTCAACTATGGCTACACCTTC CASSAFRDRGLLNYGYTF
TRBJ2-5 - TRBV2 - TGTGCCAGCAGTGATCCGGGTCAGCAAGAGACCCAGTACTTC CASSDPGQQETQYF
TRBJ1-5 - TRBV5-4 - TGTGCCAGCAGCCCGTACATGTTGCCCCAGCATTTT CASSPYMLPQHF
TRBJ2-5 - TRBV5-1 - TGCGCCAGCAGCCCCGGACTAAGGGAGACCCAGTACTTC CASSPGLRETQYF
TRBJ1-2 - TRBV6-5 - TGTGCCAGCAGCCTATCCGGGGGAGGGGAGGGCTACACCTTC CASSLSGGGEGYTF
TRBJ1-1 - TRBV28 - TGTGCCAGCAGACTTACAGCGGTAGGGTCTGAAGCTTTCTTT CASRLTAVGSEAFF
TRBJ2-5 once TRBV6-1 TRBD2 TGTGCCAGCAGTAGGACTAGACAAGAGACCCAGTACTTC CASSRTRQETQYF
TRBJ1-1 - TRBV25-1 TRBD1 TGTGCCAGCAGTGTTCCGGGACAGTCTGAAGCTTTCTTT CASSVPGQSEAFF
TRBJ2-5 - TRBV19 - TGTGCCAGTAGTATATCTGCTAGCCCTCACCAAGAGACCCAGTACTTC CASSISASPHQETQYF
TRBJ2-1 - TRBV9 TRBD2 TGTGCCAGCAGCGTAGGGGGGCTAGCGGGTTACAATGAGCAGTTCTTC CASSVGGLAGYNEQFF
TRBJ2-7 few TRBV6-5 - TGTGCCAGCCGAGGTACTCGCTACGAGCAGTACTTC CASRGTRYEQYF
TRBJ2-1 - TRBV29-1 TRBD2 TGCAGCACCACCGGTCGGGCGGGAGCTCTCTATGAGCAGTTCTTC CSTTGRAGALYEQFF
TRBJ2-3 - TRBV2 - TGTGCCAGCAGTTTGACACAGGGAGCCACAGATACGCAGTATTTT CASSLTQGATDTQYF
TRBJ2-3 - TRBV6-5 - TGTGCCAGCATAGTCGGAGATACGCAGTATTTT CASIVGDTQYF
TRBJ2-1 - TRBV27 - TGTGCCAGCAGCCCCCCTGCGGGTAGCTCCTACAATGAGCAGTTCTTC CASSPPAGSSYNEQFF
TRBJ1-5 - TRBV4-2 - TGTGCCAGCAGCCAAGGGGGGGGTAGTGCGGGCTATAGCAATCAGCCCCAGCATTTT CASSQGGGSAGYSNQPQHF
TRBJ2-1 - TRBV30 - TGTGCCTGGAACAGTCAAGGGGGCTCCTACAATGAGCAGTTCTTC CAWNSQGGSYNEQFF
TRBJ2-2 - TRBV5-8 TRBD1 TGTGCCAGCAGCCCGTGGACAGGGGGCGCGGGGGAGCTGTTTTTT CASSPWTGGAGELFF
TRBJ1-1 - TRBV2 - TGTGCCAGCAGTGAATCGGGTAACACTGAAGCTTTCTTT CASSESGNTEAFF
TRBJ1-4 - TRBV7-6 - TGTGCCAGCAGCTTACGACGGGCAACTAATGAAAAACTGTTTTTT CASSLRRATNEKLFF
TRBJ2-3 - TRBV28 - TGTGCCAGCAGTTCTCAACTGGAGTTGCCAGATACGCAGTATTTT CASSSQLELPDTQYF
TRBJ2-7 - TRBV4-2 TRBD2 TGTGCCAGCAGCCAAGATCTTACTAGCGGGAGCGAGCAGTACTTC CASSQDLTSGSEQYF
TRBJ1-4 - TRBV4-1 - TGCGCCAGCAGCCAAGATTGGGGCACAGCCGGTGAAAAACTGTTTTTT CASSQDWGTAGEKLFF
TRBJ2-3 - TRBV20-1 TRBD1 TGCAGTGTCGCGACAGGGGATACGCAGTATTTT CSVATGDTQYF
TRBJ1-5 - TRBV28 - TGTGCCAGCAGGGTGGTCGGGGGCAATCAGCCCCAGCATTTT CASRVVGGNQPQHF
TRBJ2-7 - TRBV28 TRBD1 TGTGCCAGCACCGGACAGGCTCCATACGAGCAGTACTTC CASTGQAPYEQYF
TRBJ2-7 - TRBV5-1 - TGCGCCAGCAGCTTCGGCTCCTACGAGCAGTACTTC CASSFGSYEQYF
TRBJ1-1 - TRBV7-2 - TGTGCCAGCAGCCCCAGGGATTGGCAGAGGCTTGGGACTGAAGCTTTCTTT CASSPRDWQRLGTEAFF